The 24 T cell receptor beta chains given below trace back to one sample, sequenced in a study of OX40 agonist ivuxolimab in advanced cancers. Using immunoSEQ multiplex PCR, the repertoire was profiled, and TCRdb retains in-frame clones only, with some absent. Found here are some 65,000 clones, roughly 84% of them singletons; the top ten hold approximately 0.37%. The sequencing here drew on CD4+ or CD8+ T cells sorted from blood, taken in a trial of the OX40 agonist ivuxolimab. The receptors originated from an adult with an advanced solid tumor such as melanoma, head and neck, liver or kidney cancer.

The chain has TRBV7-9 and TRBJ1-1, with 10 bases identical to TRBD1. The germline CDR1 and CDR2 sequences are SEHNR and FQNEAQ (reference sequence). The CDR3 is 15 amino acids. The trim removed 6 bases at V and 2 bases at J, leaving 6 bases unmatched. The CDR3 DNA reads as TGTGCCAGCAGGCCCGGGACAGGGGTTAACACTGAAGCTTTCTTT. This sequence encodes CASRPGTGVNTEAFF.

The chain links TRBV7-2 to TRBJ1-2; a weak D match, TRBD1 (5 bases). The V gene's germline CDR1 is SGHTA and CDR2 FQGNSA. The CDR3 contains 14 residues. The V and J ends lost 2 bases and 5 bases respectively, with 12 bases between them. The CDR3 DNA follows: TGTGCCAGCAGCTTATACGACAGTACTTATGGCTACACCTTC. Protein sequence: CASSLYDSTYGYTF.

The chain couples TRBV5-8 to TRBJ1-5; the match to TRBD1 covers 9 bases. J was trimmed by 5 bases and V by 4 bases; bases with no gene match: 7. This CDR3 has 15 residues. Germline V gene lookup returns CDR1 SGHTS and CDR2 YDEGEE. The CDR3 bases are TGTGCCAGCAGCCCCGGGACAGGGTTCGATCAGCCCCAGCATTTT. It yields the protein CASSPGTGFDQPQHF.

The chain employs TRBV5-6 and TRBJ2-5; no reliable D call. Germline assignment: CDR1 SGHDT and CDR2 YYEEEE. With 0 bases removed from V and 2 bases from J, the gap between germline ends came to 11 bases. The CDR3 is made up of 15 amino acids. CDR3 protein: CASSLAKVVQETQYF. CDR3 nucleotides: TGTGCCAGCAGCTTGGCCAAGGTAGTACAAGAGACCCAGTACTTC.

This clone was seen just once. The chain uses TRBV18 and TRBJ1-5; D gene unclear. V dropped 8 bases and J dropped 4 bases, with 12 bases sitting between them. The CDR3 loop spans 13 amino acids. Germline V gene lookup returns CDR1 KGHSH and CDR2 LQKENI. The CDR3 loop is CASRPGGNQPQHF. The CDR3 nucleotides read TGTGCCAGCCGCCCGGGAGGTAATCAGCCCCAGCATTTT.

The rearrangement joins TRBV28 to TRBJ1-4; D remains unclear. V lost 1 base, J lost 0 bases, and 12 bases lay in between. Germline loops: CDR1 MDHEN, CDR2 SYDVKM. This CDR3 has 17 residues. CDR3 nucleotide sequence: TGTGCCAGCAGTTTATTAGGGCACACCCCAACTAATGAAAAACTGTTTTTT. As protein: CASSLLGHTPTNEKLFF.

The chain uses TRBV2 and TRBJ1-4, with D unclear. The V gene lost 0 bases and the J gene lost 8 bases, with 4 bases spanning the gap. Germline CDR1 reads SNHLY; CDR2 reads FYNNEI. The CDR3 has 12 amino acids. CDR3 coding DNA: TGTGCCAGCAGTGAAGCGGGCGAAAAACTGTTTTTT. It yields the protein CASSEAGEKLFF.

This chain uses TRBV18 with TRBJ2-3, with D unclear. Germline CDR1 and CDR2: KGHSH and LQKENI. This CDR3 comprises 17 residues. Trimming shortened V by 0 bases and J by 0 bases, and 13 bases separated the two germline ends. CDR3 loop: CASSPPAANPSTDTQYF. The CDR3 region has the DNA TGTGCCAGCTCACCACCGGCGGCTAACCCAAGCACAGATACGCAGTATTTT.

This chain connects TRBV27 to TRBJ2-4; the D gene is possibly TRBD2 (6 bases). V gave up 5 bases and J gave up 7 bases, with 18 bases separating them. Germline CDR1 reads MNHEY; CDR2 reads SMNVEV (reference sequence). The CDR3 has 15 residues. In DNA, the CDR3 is TGTGCCAGCAGTCCCGGGGAGGCGGGTAGGAACATTCAGTACTTC. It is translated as CASSPGEAGRNIQYF.

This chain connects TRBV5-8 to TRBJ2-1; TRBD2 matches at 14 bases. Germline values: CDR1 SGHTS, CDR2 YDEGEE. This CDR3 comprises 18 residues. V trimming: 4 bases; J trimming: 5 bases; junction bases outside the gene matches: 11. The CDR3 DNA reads TGTGCCAGCAGCGCGGGACTAGCGGGGGTCTCAAGGAACAATGAGCAGTTCTTC. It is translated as CASSAGLAGVSRNNEQFF.

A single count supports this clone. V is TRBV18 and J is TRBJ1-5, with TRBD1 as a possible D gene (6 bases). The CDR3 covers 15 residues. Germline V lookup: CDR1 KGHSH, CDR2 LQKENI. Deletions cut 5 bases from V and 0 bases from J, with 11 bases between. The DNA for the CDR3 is TGTGCCAGCTCAGAGACAGGTTATAGCAATCAGCCCCAGCATTTT. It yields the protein CASSETGYSNQPQHF.

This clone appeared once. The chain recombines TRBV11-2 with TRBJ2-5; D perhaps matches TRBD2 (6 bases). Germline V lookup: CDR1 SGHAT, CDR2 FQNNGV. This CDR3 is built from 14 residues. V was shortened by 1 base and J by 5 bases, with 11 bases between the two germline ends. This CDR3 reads CASSLGRGRETQYF. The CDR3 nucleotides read TGTGCCAGCAGCTTAGGGCGGGGAAGGGAGACCCAGTACTTC.

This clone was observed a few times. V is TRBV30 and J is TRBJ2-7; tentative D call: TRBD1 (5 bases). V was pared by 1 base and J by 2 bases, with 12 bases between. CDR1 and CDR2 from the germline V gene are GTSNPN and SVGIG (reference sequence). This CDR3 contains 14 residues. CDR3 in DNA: TGTGCCTGGAGTGAAGACAGAGGAACCTACGAGCAGTACTTC. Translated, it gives CAWSEDRGTYEQYF.

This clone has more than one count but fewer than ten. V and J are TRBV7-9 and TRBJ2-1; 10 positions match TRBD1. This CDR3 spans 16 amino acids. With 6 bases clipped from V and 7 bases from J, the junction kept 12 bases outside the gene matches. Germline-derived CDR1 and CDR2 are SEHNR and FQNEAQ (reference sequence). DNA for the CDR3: TGTGCCAGCAGTAGTATCCGGGACAGGGGAATTAATGAGCAGTTCTTC. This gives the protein CASSSIRDRGINEQFF.

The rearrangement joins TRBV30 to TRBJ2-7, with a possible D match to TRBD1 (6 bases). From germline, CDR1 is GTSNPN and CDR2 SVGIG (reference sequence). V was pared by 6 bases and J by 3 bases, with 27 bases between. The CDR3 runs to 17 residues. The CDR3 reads CACQGTAGEKTLYEQYF. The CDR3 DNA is TGTGCCTGCCAGGGGACCGCCGGCGAGAAGACCCTCTACGAGCAGTACTTC.

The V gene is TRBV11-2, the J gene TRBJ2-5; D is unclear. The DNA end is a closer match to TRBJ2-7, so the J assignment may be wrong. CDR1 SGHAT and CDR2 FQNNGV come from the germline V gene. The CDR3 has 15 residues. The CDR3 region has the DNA TGTGCCAGCAGCCCGCGTGGGCTGGGCACCTACGAGCAGTACTTC. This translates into CASSPRGLGTYEQYF.

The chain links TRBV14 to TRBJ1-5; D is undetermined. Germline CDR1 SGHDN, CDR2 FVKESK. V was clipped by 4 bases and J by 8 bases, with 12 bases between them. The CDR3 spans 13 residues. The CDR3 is CASSRSRGEPQHF. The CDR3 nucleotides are TGTGCCAGCAGCCGGAGTCGCGGTGAGCCCCAGCATTTT.

CDR3 nucleotide sequence: TGTGCCAGTAGTTTCGGACAGGGAAGCTACGAGCAGTACTTC. It codes for CASSFGQGSYEQYF. The gene calls are TRBV19 and TRBJ2-7, with 8 bases that match TRBD1. Germline CDR1 reads LNHDA; CDR2 reads SQIVND (reference sequence). The CDR3 runs to 14 residues. V shed 5 bases, J shed 3 bases, and the junction held 6 bases outside the gene matches.

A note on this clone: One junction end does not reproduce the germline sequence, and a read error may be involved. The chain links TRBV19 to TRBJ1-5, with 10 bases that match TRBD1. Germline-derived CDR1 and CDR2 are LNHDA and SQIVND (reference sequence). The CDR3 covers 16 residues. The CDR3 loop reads CASSVDRGQFNQPQHF. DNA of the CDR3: TGTGCCAGTAGTGTAGACAGGGGGCAATTCAATCAGCCCCAGCATTTT.

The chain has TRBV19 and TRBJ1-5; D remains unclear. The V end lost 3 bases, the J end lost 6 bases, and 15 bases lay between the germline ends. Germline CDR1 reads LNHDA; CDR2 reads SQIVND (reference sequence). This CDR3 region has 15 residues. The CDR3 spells CASSIGESRSQPQHF. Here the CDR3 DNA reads TGTGCCAGTAGTATCGGGGAGTCACGGAGTCAGCCCCAGCATTTT. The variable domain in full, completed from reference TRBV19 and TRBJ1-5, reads DGGITQSPKYLFRKEGQNVTLSCEQNLNHDAMYWYRQDPGQGLRLIYYSQIVNDFQKGDIAEGYSVSREKKESFPLTVTSAQKNPTAFYLCASSIGESRSQPQHFGDGTRLSIL.

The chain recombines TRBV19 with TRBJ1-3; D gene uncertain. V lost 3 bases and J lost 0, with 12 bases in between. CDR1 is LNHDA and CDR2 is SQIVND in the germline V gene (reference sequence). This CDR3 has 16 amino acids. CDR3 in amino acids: CASSIPQLGSGNTIYF. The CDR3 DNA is TGTGCCAGTAGTATTCCCCAATTGGGCTCTGGAAACACCATATATTTT.

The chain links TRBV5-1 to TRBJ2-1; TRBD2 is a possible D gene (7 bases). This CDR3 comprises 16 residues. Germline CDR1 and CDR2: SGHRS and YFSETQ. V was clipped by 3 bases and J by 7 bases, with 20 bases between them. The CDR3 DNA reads TGCGCCAGCAGCTGGGTCCTGAGGGGGGGCGCGAATGAGCAGTTCTTC. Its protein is CASSWVLRGGANEQFF.

CDR3 in DNA: TGTGCCATCAGTGAGTCGGGGAACACCGGGACTAGCGTCACAGATACGCAGTATTTT. Encoded protein: CAISESGNTGTSVTDTQYF. The chain recombines TRBV10-3 with TRBJ2-3; 10 nucleotides match TRBD2. The germline V gene has CDR1 ENHRY and CDR2 SYGVKD. V gave up 0 bases and J gave up 2 bases; unmatched junction bases: 11. The CDR3 is 19 amino acids.

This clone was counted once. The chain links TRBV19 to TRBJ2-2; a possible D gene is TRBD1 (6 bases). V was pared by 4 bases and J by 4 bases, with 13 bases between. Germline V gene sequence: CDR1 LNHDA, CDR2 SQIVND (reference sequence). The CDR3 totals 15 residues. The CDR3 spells CASSTAARGTGELFF. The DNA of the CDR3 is TGTGCCAGTAGTACCGCGGCCAGGGGCACCGGGGAGCTGTTTTTT.